A single T cell receptor beta chain is shown here with its context. Its specificity is unknown. This entry comes from a study of identical twins. CDR3 size: 9 residues. Per germline, CDR1 SQVTM and CDR2 ANQGSEA. V was pared by 8 bases and J by 6 bases, with 7 bases between. Study-wide points: The conclusions drew on cross-sectional statistical analysis instead of tracking the same donors. For cord blood, abundant beta clonotypes had fewer insertions, unlike memory repertoires, which showed none. Analyses of zero insertions could, in part, be confounded by invariant MAIT and iNKT cells.

The cDNA had a unique molecular identifier and a template-switch universal primer site. TCRdb re-analysed the 5' RACE reads in MiXCR, keeping a single row per CDR3 protein. The table includes fewer than 650,000 distinct CDR3 sequences, around a tenth detected once. This sample also belongs to another study, concerning yellow fever vaccine responses in identical twins.

The J gene is TRBJ2-5, the V gene TRBV29-1; no reliable D call. The clonotype was recovered from a woman between 18 and 30 years old in good health. Sample: PBMCs. The CDR3 sequence: CSPHKTQYF. CDR3 nucleotides: TGCAGCCCCCACAAGACCCAGTACTTC.